This TCR beta chain was found in a study of blood T cell repertoires in COVID-19. The wider study: Material from acute and convalescent COVID-19 was sourced from the United States, Italy and Spain. Nucleic acid was either cDNA or gDNA, and it came from T cells, B-cell-depleted T cells, or PBMCs.

V dropped 2 bases and J dropped 2 bases, with 18 bases sitting between them. The CDR3 has 17 amino acids. Per the germline V gene, CDR1 is SGHRS and CDR2 is YFSETQ. Per the study methods: Reference gene primers were amplified, and this amplification served to estimate nucleated cell counts. Generated by immunoSEQ multiplex PCR, the TCRdb table keeps only in-frame clones and is missing some. V, J and clone size are taken as reported in that table, and D and trimming were inferred from the DNA itself. The profile covers 70,000 to 95,000 clones, with about 91% appearing a single time and roughly 7.4% taken by the ten largest.

This receptor was obtained from a woman aged 70-85 years with acute or convalescent COVID-19. The sequenced sample was peripheral blood. The J gene is TRBJ2-3, the V gene TRBV5-1; D is uncertain. The CDR3 sequence: CASSFLPQQAITDTQYF. Written as DNA, the CDR3 is TGCGCCAGCAGCTTCTTACCTCAGCAGGCGATCACAGATACGCAGTATTTT.